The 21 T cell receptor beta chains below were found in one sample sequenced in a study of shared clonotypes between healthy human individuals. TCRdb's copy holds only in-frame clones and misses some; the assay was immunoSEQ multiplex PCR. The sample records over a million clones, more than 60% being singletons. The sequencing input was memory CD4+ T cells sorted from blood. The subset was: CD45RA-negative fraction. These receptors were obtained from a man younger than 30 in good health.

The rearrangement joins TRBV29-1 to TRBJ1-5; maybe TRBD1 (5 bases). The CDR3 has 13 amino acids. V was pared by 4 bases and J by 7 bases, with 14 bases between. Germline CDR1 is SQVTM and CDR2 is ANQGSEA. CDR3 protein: CSVVAGLRQPQHF. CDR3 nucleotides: TGCAGCGTTGTCGCAGGGCTCAGGCAGCCCCAGCATTTT.

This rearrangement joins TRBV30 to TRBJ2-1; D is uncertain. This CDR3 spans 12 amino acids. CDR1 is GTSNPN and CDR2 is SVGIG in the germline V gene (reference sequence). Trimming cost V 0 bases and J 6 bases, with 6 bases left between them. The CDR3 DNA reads TGTGCCTGGAGTGTCGCCGCCAATGAGCAGTTCTTC. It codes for CAWSVAANEQFF.

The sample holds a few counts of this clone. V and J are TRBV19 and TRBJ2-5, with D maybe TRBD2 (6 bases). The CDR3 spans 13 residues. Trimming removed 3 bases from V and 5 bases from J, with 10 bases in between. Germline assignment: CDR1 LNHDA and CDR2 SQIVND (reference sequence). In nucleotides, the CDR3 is TGTGCCAGTAGTATTTGGGAGGAGGAGACCCAGTACTTC. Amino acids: CASSIWEEETQYF.

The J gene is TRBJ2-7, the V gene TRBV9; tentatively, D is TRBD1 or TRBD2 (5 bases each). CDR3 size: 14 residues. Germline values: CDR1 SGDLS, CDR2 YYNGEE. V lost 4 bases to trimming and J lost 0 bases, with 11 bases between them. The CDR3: CASSFGTVSYEQYF. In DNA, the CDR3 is TGTGCCAGCAGCTTCGGGACGGTCTCCTACGAGCAGTACTTC. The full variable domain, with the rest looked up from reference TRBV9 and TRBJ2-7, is DSGVTQTPKHLITATGQRVTLRCSPRSGDLSVYWYQQSLDQGLQFLIQYYNGEERAKGNILERFSAQQFPDLHSELNLSSLELGDSALYFCASSFGTVSYEQYFGPGTRLTVT.

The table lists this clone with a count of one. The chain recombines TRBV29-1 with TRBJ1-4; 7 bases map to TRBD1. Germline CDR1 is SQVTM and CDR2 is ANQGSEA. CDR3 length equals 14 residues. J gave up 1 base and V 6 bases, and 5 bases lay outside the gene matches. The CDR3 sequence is CSVDRVGTNEKLFF. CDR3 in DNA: TGCAGCGTCGACAGGGTAGGAACTAATGAAAAACTGTTTTTT.

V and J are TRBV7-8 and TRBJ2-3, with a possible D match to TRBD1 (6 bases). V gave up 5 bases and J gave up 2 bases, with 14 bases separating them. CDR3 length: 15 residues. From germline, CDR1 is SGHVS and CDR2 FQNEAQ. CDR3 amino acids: CASSLLGADTDTQYF. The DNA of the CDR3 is TGTGCCAGCAGCCTATTGGGGGCGGACACAGATACGCAGTATTTT.

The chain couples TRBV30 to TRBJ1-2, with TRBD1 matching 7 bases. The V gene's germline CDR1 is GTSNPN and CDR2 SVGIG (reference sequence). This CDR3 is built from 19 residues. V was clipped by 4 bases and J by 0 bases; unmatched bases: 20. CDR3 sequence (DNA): TGTGCCTGGAAGGGGGCCAGGGGGAAGCGATTAAAAGCTAACTATGGCTACACCTTC. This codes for CAWKGARGKRLKANYGYTF.

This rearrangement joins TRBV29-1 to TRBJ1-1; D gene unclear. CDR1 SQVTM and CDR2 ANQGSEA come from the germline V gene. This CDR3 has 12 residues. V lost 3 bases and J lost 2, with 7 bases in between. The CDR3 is CSVDGPNTEAFF. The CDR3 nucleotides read TGCAGCGTTGATGGGCCCAACACTGAAGCTTTCTTT.

Here the CDR3 DNA reads TGTGCCAGCAGGAAGGAAGAAGGATATGGCTACACCTTC. This translates into CASRKEEGYGYTF. V and J are TRBV2 and TRBJ1-2; D unclear. The CDR3 contains 13 residues. Germline V lookup: CDR1 SNHLY, CDR2 FYNNEI. V was clipped by 6 bases and J by 5 bases, with 13 bases between them.

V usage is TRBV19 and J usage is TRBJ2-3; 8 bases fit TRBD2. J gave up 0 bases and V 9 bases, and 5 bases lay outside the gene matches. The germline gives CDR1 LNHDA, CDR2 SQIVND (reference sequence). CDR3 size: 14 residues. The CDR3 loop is CASGGVGSTDTQYF. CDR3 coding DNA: TGTGCCAGCGGGGGGGTAGGGAGCACAGATACGCAGTATTTT.

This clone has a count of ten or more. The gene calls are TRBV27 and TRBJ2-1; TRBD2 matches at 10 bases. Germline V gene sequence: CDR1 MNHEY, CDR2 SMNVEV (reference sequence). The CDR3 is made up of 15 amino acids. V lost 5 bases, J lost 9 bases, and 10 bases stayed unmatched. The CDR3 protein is CASSITGTSVSEQFF. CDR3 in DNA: TGTGCCAGCAGTATCACCGGGACTAGCGTCAGTGAGCAGTTCTTC.

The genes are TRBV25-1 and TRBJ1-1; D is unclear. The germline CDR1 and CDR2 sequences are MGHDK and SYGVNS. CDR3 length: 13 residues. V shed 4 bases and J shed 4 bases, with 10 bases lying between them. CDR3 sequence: CASSAVRSTEAFF. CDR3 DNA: TGTGCCAGCAGTGCCGTTAGGAGCACTGAAGCTTTCTTT.

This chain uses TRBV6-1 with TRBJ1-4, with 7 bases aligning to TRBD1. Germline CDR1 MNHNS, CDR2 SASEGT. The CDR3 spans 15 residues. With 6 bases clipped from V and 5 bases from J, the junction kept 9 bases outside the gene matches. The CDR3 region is CASRGGDSGNEKLFF. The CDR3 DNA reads TGTGCCAGCAGGGGGGGGGACAGTGGGAATGAAAAACTGTTTTTT.

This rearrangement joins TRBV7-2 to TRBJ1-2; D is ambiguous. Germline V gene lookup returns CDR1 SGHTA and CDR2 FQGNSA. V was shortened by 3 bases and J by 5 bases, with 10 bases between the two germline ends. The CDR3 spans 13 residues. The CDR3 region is CASSLGGSYGYTF. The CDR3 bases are TGTGCCAGCAGCTTGGGAGGAAGTTATGGCTACACCTTC.

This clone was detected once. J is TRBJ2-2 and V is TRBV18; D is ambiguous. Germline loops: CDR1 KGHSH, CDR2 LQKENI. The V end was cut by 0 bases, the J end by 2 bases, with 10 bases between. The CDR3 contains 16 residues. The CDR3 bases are TGTGCCAGCTCACCACCAAACAGCCCAAACACCGGGGAGCTGTTTTTT. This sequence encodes CASSPPNSPNTGELFF.

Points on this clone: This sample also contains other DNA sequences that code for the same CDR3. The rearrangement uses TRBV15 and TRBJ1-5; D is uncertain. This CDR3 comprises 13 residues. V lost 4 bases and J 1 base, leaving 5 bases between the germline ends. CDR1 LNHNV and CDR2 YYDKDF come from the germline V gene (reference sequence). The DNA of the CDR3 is TGTGCCACCAGCACGTCCAGCAATCAGCCCCAGCATTTT. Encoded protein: CATSTSSNQPQHF.

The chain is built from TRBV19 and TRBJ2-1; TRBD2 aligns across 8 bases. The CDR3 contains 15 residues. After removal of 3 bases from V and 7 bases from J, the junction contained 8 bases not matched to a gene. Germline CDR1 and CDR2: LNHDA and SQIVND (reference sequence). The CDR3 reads CASSMTGGRGNEQFF. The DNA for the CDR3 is TGTGCCAGTAGTATGACGGGAGGGCGTGGTAATGAGCAGTTCTTC.

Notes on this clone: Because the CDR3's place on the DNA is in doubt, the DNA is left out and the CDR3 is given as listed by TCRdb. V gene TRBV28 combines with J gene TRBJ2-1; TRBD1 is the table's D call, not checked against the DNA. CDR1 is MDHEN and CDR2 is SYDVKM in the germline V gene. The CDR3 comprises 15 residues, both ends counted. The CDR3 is CASSSVGQGSVSLLF.

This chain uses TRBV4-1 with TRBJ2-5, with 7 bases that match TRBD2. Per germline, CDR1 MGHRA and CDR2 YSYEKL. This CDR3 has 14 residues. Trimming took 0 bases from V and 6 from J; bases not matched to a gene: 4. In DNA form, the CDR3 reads TGCGCCAGCAGCCAAGACGGGGGGAGCAAGACCCAGTACTTC. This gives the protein CASSQDGGSKTQYF.

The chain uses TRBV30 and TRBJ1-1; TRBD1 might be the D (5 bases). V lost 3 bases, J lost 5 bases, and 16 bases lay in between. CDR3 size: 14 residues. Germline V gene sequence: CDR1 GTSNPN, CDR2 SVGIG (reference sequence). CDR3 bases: TGTGCCTGGAGGCAGGGTTTGGTGGGAACTGAAGCTTTCTTT. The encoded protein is CAWRQGLVGTEAFF.

The CDR3 DNA follows: TGTGCCAGCTCACCTCCGGCAGGGGTATCGGGAGAGCAGTACTTC. Encoded protein: CASSPPAGVSGEQYF. The V call is TRBV18, the J call TRBJ2-7; D is perhaps TRBD1 (6 bases). CDR3 size: 15 residues. Per germline, CDR1 KGHSH and CDR2 LQKENI. Trimming took off 3 bases at V and 7 bases at J, with 19 bases between the two ends. Complete variable domain (other parts from reference TRBV18 and TRBJ2-7): NAGVMQNPRHLVRRRGQEARLRCSPMKGHSHVYWYRQLPEEGLKFMVYLQKENIIDESGMPKERFSAEFPKEGPSILRIQQVVRGDSAAYFCASSPPAGVSGEQYFGPGTRLTVT.